These 14 T cell receptor beta chains share one sample of origin, sequenced in a study of blood T cell repertoires in COVID-19. Here immunoSEQ multiplex PCR was the method, and the copy in TCRdb shows in-frame clones only, minus some. The table has about 230,000 clones, more than 80% seen once. Sequencing was done on a sample of peripheral blood. These receptors originate from a woman aged 80 or over with COVID-19, enrolled during active disease.

V gene TRBV6-2 or TRBV6-3 combines with J gene TRBJ1-2, with D perhaps matching TRBD1 (5 bases). CDR1 is MNHEY, CDR2 SVGEGT, per germline. The V end was cut by 5 bases, the J end by 2 bases, with 18 bases between. This CDR3 comprises 16 residues. For the CDR3, the DNA is TGTGCCAGCAGTCCCAGGGCGGCAGGGAAAAACTATGGCTACACCTTC. Translating it yields CASSPRAAGKNYGYTF.

CDR3 sequence: CAWSAGLAGGQNTQYF. The CDR3 DNA follows: TGTGCCTGGAGCGCTGGACTAGCGGGGGGGCAGAATACGCAGTATTTT. The chain has TRBV30 and TRBJ2-3; TRBD2 agrees at 15 bases. Germline assignment: CDR1 GTSNPN and CDR2 SVGIG (reference sequence). This CDR3 has 16 amino acids. The trim removed 3 bases at V and 7 bases at J, leaving 8 bases unmatched.

This rearrangement joins TRBV12-3 or TRBV12-4 to TRBJ1-2, with D perhaps matching TRBD1 (5 bases). This CDR3 comprises 13 residues. Between the trimmed V and J ends, which lost 3 bases and 5 bases, there was a span of 10 bases. In nucleotides, the CDR3 is TGTGCCAGCAGTTTGACAGTATCTTATGGCTACACCTTC. Protein: CASSLTVSYGYTF.

The chain links TRBV2 to TRBJ2-7; D is unclear. The length of the CDR3 is 11 residues. Germline V gene lookup returns CDR1 SNHLY and CDR2 FYNNEI. Trimming pared 6 bases from V and 7 bases from J, leaving 10 bases between. Here the CDR3 reads CASRSLWEQYF. CDR3 nucleotide sequence: TGTGCCAGCAGGAGCCTTTGGGAGCAGTACTTC.

The V call is TRBV7-2, the J call TRBJ2-7; 7 bases align to TRBD2. Germline CDR1 and CDR2: SGHTA and FQGNSA. CDR3 length equals 14 residues. V shed 1 base, J shed 6 bases, and the junction held 6 bases outside the gene matches. CDR3 bases: TGTGCCAGCAGCTTAGGACGGGGGGAGGTCGAGCAGTACTTC. Residues: CASSLGRGEVEQYF.

The chain recombines TRBV6-2 or TRBV6-3 with TRBJ2-7, with D possibly TRBD2 on 6 matching bases. Germline V CDR1 and CDR2: MNHEY, SVGEGT. Trimming took off 3 bases at V and 1 base at J, with 7 bases between the two ends. The CDR3 loop spans 13 amino acids. CDR3 residues: CASSYRGSYEQYF. The CDR3 region has the DNA TGTGCCAGCAGTTATCGGGGGTCCTACGAGCAGTACTTC.

The V and J genes are TRBV6-5 and TRBJ1-5; D is ambiguous. The CDR3 has 14 amino acids. The V end was cut by 10 bases, the J end by 2 bases, with 15 bases between. Germline CDR1 reads MNHEY; CDR2 reads SVGAGI. The CDR3 sequence is CATTYSPGNQPQHF. DNA for the CDR3: TGTGCCACCACGTACAGTCCCGGCAATCAGCCCCAGCATTTT.

This rearrangement joins TRBV3-1 (or the pseudogene TRBV3-2) to TRBJ2-2; TRBD1 is a possible D gene (6 bases). CDR1 and CDR2 from the germline V gene are LGHDT and YNNKEL (reference sequence). The CDR3 has 14 residues. V lost 7 bases and J lost 4, with 13 bases in between. DNA for the CDR3: TGTGCCAGCAAAGTGGCAGGGGTCACCGGGGAGCTGTTTTTT. This translates into CASKVAGVTGELFF.

The rearrangement links TRBV6-1 to TRBJ1-2; D remains unclear. V lost 1 base and J lost 8, with 17 bases in between. This CDR3 is built from 15 residues. The germline CDR1 and CDR2 sequences are MNHNS and SASEGT. CDR3 amino acids: CASSEVVTQVIGYTF. The CDR3 DNA reads as TGTGCCAGCAGTGAAGTCGTGACCCAGGTAATAGGCTACACCTTC.

This rearrangement joins TRBV4-2 to TRBJ2-7; 8 bases are shared with TRBD1. Germline CDR1 and CDR2: LGHNA and YNFKEQ. This CDR3 is 16 amino acids long. With V trimmed by 0 bases and J by 2 bases, 6 bases remained unmatched. DNA of the CDR3: TGTGCCAGCAGCCAAGATCAAAACAGGGGGACCTACGAGCAGTACTTC. This gives the protein CASSQDQNRGTYEQYF.

The DNA for the CDR3 is TGTGCCAGTAGTATAGTAGGGACTTCGCCCTACGAGCAGTACTTC. Encoded protein: CASSIVGTSPYEQYF. The chain uses TRBV19 and TRBJ2-7, with TRBD2 as a possible D gene (6 bases). The CDR3 is made up of 15 amino acids. In germline, CDR1 is LNHDA, CDR2 SQIVND (reference sequence). Trimming took 1 base from V and 2 from J, leaving 12 bases between them. Full variable domain (rest looked up from reference TRBV19 and TRBJ2-7): DGGITQSPKYLFRKEGQNVTLSCEQNLNHDAMYWYRQDPGQGLRLIYYSQIVNDFQKGDIAEGYSVSREKKESFPLTVTSAQKNPTAFYLCASSIVGTSPYEQYFGPGTRLTVT.

The chain links TRBV6-6 to TRBJ1-5, with 9 bases lining up with TRBD1. This CDR3 contains 16 residues. After removal of 4 bases from V and 1 base from J, the junction contained 5 bases not matched to a gene. From germline, CDR1 is MNHNY and CDR2 SVGAGI (reference sequence). For the CDR3, the DNA is TGTGCCAGCAGTTCCCTGGACAGGGGAAGCAATCAGCCCCAGCATTTT. Protein sequence: CASSSLDRGSNQPQHF.

The chain recombines TRBV4-2 with TRBJ1-2; tentatively, D is TRBD1 (6 bases). V was clipped by 5 bases and J by 3 bases, with 16 bases between them. The CDR3 loop spans 15 amino acids. Germline V gene sequence: CDR1 LGHNA, CDR2 YNFKEQ. The CDR3 sequence: CASSTEQGRYYGYTF. In DNA form, the CDR3 reads TGTGCCAGCAGCACCGAGCAGGGGCGCTACTATGGCTACACCTTC.

The chain is built from TRBV7-2 and TRBJ2-7, with TRBD2 identical over 11 bases. Germline V gene data show CDR1 as SGHTA and CDR2 as FQGNSA. The CDR3 contains 15 residues. The J segment lost 12 bases and the V segment lost 5 bases, leaving 15 bases of the junction unmatched. The CDR3: CASSPRGSGRALMYF. CDR3 nucleotide sequence: TGTGCCAGCAGCCCCCGGGGTAGCGGGAGGGCCCTCATGTACTTC.